A selection of T cell receptor beta chains follows, all from one sample in a study of CD8+CD57+ T cells in acquired aplastic anemia. In TCRdb, the reads were re-called with MiXCR into one record per CDR3 protein. The sample carries 150,000 to 200,000 distinct CDR3 sequences, 55% to 80% recorded once. The sample consisted of sorted CD4+, CD8+, or CD8+CD57+ T cells (not recorded which) from PBMCs. The receptors were gathered from a human donor in good health. The CDR3 runs from the conserved cysteine through the conserved F or W. Clone size is given for some rows only: seen once, a few or many times, or a class if the clone is expanded.

>15|TRBV2|many
CASSEGTGLHNEQFF
>17|TRBV20-1|NA
CSAREDRALYSNQPQHF
>17|TRBV13|many
CASSRYDDREGREGYTF
>14|TRBV5-6|many
CASSLVLAGDTQYF
>12|TRBV6-5|many
CASSQDSYEQYF
>13|TRBV11-3|NA
CASSLSPGRTQYF
>15|TRBV7-3|NA
CASSFGTGVVYEQYF
>13|TRBV6-1|NA
CASSYSSGGTQYF
>16|TRBV20-1|many
CSARDLEEEVAYEQYF
>13|TRBV11-3|NA
CASSLGVSGTQYF
>15|TRBV2|NA
CASSVGDRENSPLHF
>15|TRBV7-9|NA
CASSNDRGIAGEPFF
>13|TRBV27|many
CASSLVVGNEQFF
>14|TRBV7-9|NA
CASSTGQGSDEQYF
>24|TRBV5-1|NA
CASSLEASTDTQYFGPGENTEAFF
>14|TRBV6-5|NA
CASSYSGVGETQYF
>13|TRBV20-1|NA
CSASSRLSYGYTF
>14|TRBV7-9|NA
CASTPTGSYEKLFF
>13|TRBV10-2|NA
CASSEVGGYGYTF
>15|TRBV7-6|NA
CASSSEQYMNTEAFF
>15|TRBV7-9|NA
CASPAGGTDNEKLFF
>13|TRBV12-3/TRBV12-4|once
CASSLGFPYEQYF
>15|TRBV7-3|NA
CASSSGTGSHNEQFF
>13|TRBV20-1|many
CSSTGTGVYEQYF
>15|TRBV2|few
CASKGEAGLADTQYF
>14|TRBV30|NA
CAWRGPSRNNEAFF
>14|TRBV29-1|NA
CSVVQINPSYEQYF
>15|TRBV29-1|NA
CSVEPGGQGNYEQYF
>13|TRBV7-9|few
CASSLAGQEEAFF
>15|TRBV6-5|many
CASSYGQGAPYEQYF
>12|TRBV5-1|NA
CASSLLAGEPFF
>12|TRBV10-3|NA
CAIKTGESEQYF
>13|TRBV7-8|many
CASSLGIPYEQYF
>14|TRBV14|NA
CASSQDRGYGGGTF
>15|TRBV4-1|NA
CASSQVRGQLYEQYF
>10|TRBV24-1|NA
CATRSTEAFF
>15|TRBV9|many
CASSAEGLAGNEQFF
>15|TRBV9|NA
CASSGSGLSTDTQYF
>12|TRBV20-1|NA
CSARHGSYEAFF
>14|TRBV11-2|NA
CASSLGDVGLGLFF
>15|TRBV20-1|NA
CRPYRGPVGRDTQYF
>12|TRBV10-1|NA
CATGQMNTEAFF
>13|TRBV20-1|NA
CSARDDRGEGYTF
>14|TRBV2|NA
CASTDPGENYGYTF
>15|TRBV15|NA
CATSGPIGGRETQYF
>14|TRBV7-8|NA
CASRPRETEETQYF
>11|TRBV19|NA
CASSRKETQYF
>13|TRBV7-2|NA
CASSLATNQPQHF
>11|TRBV20-1|NA
CSARVRQKLFF
>16|TRBV7-9|many
CASSSKEGQGSSEAFF